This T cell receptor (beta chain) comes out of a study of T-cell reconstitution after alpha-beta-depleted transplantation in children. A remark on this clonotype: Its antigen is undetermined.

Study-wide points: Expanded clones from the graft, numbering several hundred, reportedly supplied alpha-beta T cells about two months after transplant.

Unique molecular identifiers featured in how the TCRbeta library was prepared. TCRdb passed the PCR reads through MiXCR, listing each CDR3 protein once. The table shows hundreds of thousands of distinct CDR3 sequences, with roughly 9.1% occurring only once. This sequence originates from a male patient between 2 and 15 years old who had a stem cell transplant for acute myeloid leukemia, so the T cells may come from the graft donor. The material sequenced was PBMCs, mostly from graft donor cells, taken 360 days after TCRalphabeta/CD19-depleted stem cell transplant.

The CDR3, as DNA: TGTGCCAGCAGCTTAAATAGCGGGCTCGCGCAGTTCTTC. This encodes CASSLNSGLAQFF. The genes are TRBV7-3 and TRBJ2-1, with 7 nucleotides matching TRBD2. This CDR3 has 13 amino acids. Germline-derived CDR1 and CDR2 are SGHTA and FQGTGA. Trimming took 1 base from V and 12 from J; bases not matched to a gene: 6.